This T cell receptor (beta chain) appears in the sequencing data of a study of CD8 T cells in ankylosing spondylitis. Study-level points and caveats: About 8 highly homologous variants made up a TCR beta motif, and this motif appeared characteristic of ankylosing spondylitis blood.

A single record per CDR3 protein comes from TCRdb applying MiXCR to the 5' RACE reads. The sample yields some 840,000 distinct CDR3 sequences, over 9.5% seen once. This clonotype appeared a few times. Its antigen is undetermined. V shed 5 bases and J shed 4 bases, with 15 bases lying between them. CDR3 size: 14 residues. CDR1 is MNHEY, CDR2 SVGEGT, per germline. The sequencing input was blood, either unsorted or a sorted T cell fraction (not recorded which). The source is a male donor with ankylosing spondylitis. This chain links TRBV6-2 or TRBV6-3 with TRBJ2-7; D is perhaps TRBD2 (6 bases). CDR3 protein: CASSGGVLNYEQYF. The CDR3 bases are TGTGCCAGCAGTGGAGGGGTATTAAATTACGAGCAGTACTTC.